This T cell receptor beta chain was recovered during a study of beta chain features in type 1 diabetes. Looking at the study overall: Patients shared similar age, gender and cell yields with healthy donors.

This clone showed up just a few times. Antigen specificity is unknown. Naive, central memory, regulatory and stem cell-like memory cells within the CD4+ compartment were sorted using CD45RO/CCR7/CD25/CD127/CD95/CD27. All sorted populations exceeded 98% purity. As every portion of the isolated RNA was reverse transcribed, the sequencing read expressed TCRB transcripts. The table came from immunoSEQ multiplex PCR; TCRdb's copy has only in-frame clones and leaves some out. The sample consists of over 200,000 clones, approximately 11% of them appearing once. Study-wide results and limits: The study found that naive, central memory and Treg TCRB repertoires appeared more similar in patients than in healthy donors. In all four CD4+ subsets, TCRB CDR3 length was significantly, moderately reduced in type 1 diabetes.

Germline loops: CDR1 SQVTM, CDR2 ANQGSEA. The CDR3 consists of 14 residues. Trimming at V came to 1 base and at J to 2 bases, leaving 4 bases not matched to a gene. Sequences were obtained from naive CD4+ T cells from blood. The V gene is TRBV29-1, the J gene TRBJ1-1; TRBD1 matches at 7 bases. The sequence was obtained from a young man with type 1 diabetes. The CDR3 nucleotides read TGCAGCGTTGAAGCCGACAGGGCAAACACTGAAGCTTTCTTT. It encodes CSVEADRANTEAFF. The variable domain in full, completed from reference TRBV29-1 and TRBJ1-1, reads SAVISQKPSRDICQRGTSLTIQCQVDSQVTMMFWYRQQPGQSLTLIATANQGSEATYESGFVIDKFPISRPNLTFSTLTVSNMSPEDSSIYLCSVEADRANTEAFFGQGTRLTVV.